The T cell receptor beta chain described here comes from a study of OX40 agonist ivuxolimab in advanced cancers. Study at large: Every 2 weeks, ivuxolimab was infused into the patients intravenously at between 0.01 and 10 mg/kg. The group had a mean age of roughly 65 years, ranged from about 20 to 79, and was approximately 81% male. Regarding the study as a whole: Determination of antigen specificity was not performed for the expanded peripheral T cells.

Only in-frame clones appear in the TCRdb table, and some are missing; sequencing was by immunoSEQ multiplex PCR. The data show 27,000 or so clones, around 82% seen once. Germline V gene sequence: CDR1 SNHLY, CDR2 FYNNEI. The CDR3 covers 12 residues. Deletions cut 4 bases from V and 4 bases from J, with 7 bases between. Points on this clone: Its antigen remains unidentified.

The V gene is TRBV2, the J gene TRBJ1-2, with a tentative D call TRBD1 (6 bases). This TCR was sampled from an adult with an advanced solid tumor such as melanoma, head and neck, liver or kidney cancer. Material: CD4+ or CD8+ T cells sorted from blood, obtained in a trial of the OX40 agonist ivuxolimab. The CDR3 sequence: CASSGQAYGYTF. As DNA, the CDR3 is TGTGCCAGCAGTGGACAGGCCTATGGCTACACCTTC.